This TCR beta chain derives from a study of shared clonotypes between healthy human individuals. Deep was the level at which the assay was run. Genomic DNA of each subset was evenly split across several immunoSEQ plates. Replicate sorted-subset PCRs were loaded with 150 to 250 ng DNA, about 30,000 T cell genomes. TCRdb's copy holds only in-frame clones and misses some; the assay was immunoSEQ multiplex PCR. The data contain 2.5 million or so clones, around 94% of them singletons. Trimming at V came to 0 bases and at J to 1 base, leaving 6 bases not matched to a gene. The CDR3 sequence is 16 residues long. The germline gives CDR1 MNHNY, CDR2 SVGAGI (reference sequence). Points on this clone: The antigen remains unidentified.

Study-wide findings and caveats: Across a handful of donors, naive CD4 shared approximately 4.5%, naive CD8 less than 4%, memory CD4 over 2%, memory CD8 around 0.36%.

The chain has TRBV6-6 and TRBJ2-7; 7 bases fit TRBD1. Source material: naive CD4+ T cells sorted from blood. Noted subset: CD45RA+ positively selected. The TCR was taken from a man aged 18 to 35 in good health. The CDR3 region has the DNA TGTGCCAGCAGTTACTCGGGTGGGGACAGTTCCTACGAGCAGTACTTC. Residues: CASSYSGGDSSYEQYF.